The 28 T cell receptor beta chains given below trace back to one sample, sequenced in a study of metastatic and nonmetastatic thyroid tumors. The entire patient cohort was treatment-naive prior to thyroid surgery. TCRdb re-called the PCR reads through MiXCR. The table shows about 64,000 clones, with roughly 17% occurring only once. The sequenced sample was blood. The origin of the receptors is a male donor with papillary thyroid cancer or a benign thyroid nodule (not recorded which). Some clones in this sample may be carry-over from other donors' samples.

At least ten counts were recorded for this clone. J is TRBJ1-4 and V is TRBV30; TRBD1 is a possible D gene (6 bases). V was cut by 2 bases and J by 6 bases, with 22 bases left in between. CDR1 GTSNPN and CDR2 SVGIG come from the germline V gene (reference sequence). This CDR3 contains 17 residues. The CDR3 spells CAWSRGSEGVNDEKLFF. CDR3 bases: TGTGCCTGGAGTAGAGGGAGTGAGGGGGTAAACGATGAAAAACTGTTTTTT.

This clone was observed a few times. It may be a read error: a sequence one base away is much more abundant. The chain employs TRBV25-1 and TRBJ1-1, with D possibly TRBD1 on 5 matching bases. V lost 1 base, J lost 11 bases, and 11 bases lay in between. Germline lookup yields CDR1 MGHDK and CDR2 SYGVNS. This CDR3 contains 12 residues. The CDR3, as DNA: TGTGCCAGCAGTGAATCAGGGTGCTGGGCTTTCTTT. The encoded protein is CASSESGCWAFF.

This clone appeared many times. V usage is TRBV29-1 and J usage is TRBJ1-3; D might be TRBD1 (6 bases). Germline V gives CDR1 SQVTM, CDR2 ANQGSEA. Trimming stripped 7 bases from V and 3 bases from J, with 13 bases between. This CDR3 has 13 residues. Here the CDR3 reads CSAGTLSGNTIYF. CDR3 DNA: TGCAGCGCTGGGACATTAAGTGGAAACACCATATATTTT.

The V gene is TRBV4-2, the J gene TRBJ2-7, with TRBD2 matching 8 bases. The CDR3 runs 16 residues. V trimming: 0 bases; J trimming: 3 bases; junction bases outside the gene matches: 7. Per the germline V gene, CDR1 is LGHNA and CDR2 is YNFKEQ. CDR3 amino acids: CASSQDVQRENYEQYF. CDR3 sequence (DNA): TGTGCCAGCAGCCAAGATGTCCAGCGGGAGAACTACGAGCAGTACTTC.

This clone has a count of ten or more. V is TRBV6-6 and J is TRBJ1-5; D gene uncertain. CDR1 MNHNY and CDR2 SVGAGI come from the germline V gene (reference sequence). Trimming pared 0 bases from V and 7 bases from J, leaving 13 bases between. This CDR3 comprises 15 residues. The CDR3 DNA reads TGTGCCAGCAGTTACTCAGGCAGTGGAGGCCAGCCCCAGCATTTT. Translating it yields CASSYSGSGGQPQHF.

There are many counts of this clone. This chain uses TRBV7-9 with TRBJ2-5, with D perhaps TRBD1 (7 bases). Per germline, CDR1 SEHNR and CDR2 FQNEAQ (reference sequence). V shed 1 base and J shed 7 bases, with 10 bases lying between them. This CDR3 comprises 13 residues. The CDR3 nucleotides read TGTGCCAGCAGCTTAGACCAGGGGGGGACCCAGTACTTC. Amino acid sequence: CASSLDQGGTQYF.

This clone showed up many times. The V and J genes are TRBV9 and TRBJ2-1; D gene unclear. This CDR3 has 14 amino acids. Germline CDR1 SGDLS, CDR2 YYNGEE. The V end was cut by 4 bases, the J end by 8 bases, with 16 bases between. The chain's CDR3 is CASSPQPSFDEQFF. CDR3 bases: TGTGCCAGCAGCCCTCAGCCTAGTTTCGATGAGCAGTTCTTC.

This clone appeared many times. The rearrangement uses TRBV19 and TRBJ2-3; D is perhaps TRBD1 or TRBD2 (6 bases each). Germline CDR1 is LNHDA and CDR2 is SQIVND (reference sequence). The V and J ends lost 2 bases and 1 base respectively, with 13 bases between them. The CDR3 is 16 residues long. The DNA for the CDR3 is TGTGCCAGTAGTATACCCCCGGGGGCTGGCACAGATACGCAGTATTTT. It translates to CASSIPPGAGTDTQYF.

This clone was picked up many times. The rearrangement joins TRBV2 to TRBJ2-3; 7 bases match TRBD1. Per the germline V gene, CDR1 is SNHLY and CDR2 is FYNNEI. This CDR3 is built from 14 residues. J was trimmed by 1 base and V by 8 bases; bases with no gene match: 6. Here the CDR3 reads CASPPGTGTDTQYF. The CDR3 nucleotides read TGTGCCAGCCCCCCCGGGACAGGCACAGATACGCAGTATTTT. Supplemented by reference TRBV2 and TRBJ2-3, the full variable domain reads EPEVTQTPSHQVTQMGQEVILRCVPISNHLYFYWYRQILGQKVEFLVSFYNNEISEKSEIFDDQFSVERPDGSNFTLKIRSTKLEDSAMYFCASPPGTGTDTQYFGPGTRLTVL.

The sample holds a few counts of this clone. This sequence joins TRBV28 and TRBJ2-1; D call uncertain. Trimming shortened V by 7 bases and J by 4 bases, and 5 bases separated the two germline ends. The CDR3 spans 11 residues. Germline V gene data show CDR1 as MDHEN and CDR2 as SYDVKM. The CDR3 region is CASNAYNEQFF. The CDR3 DNA follows: TGTGCCAGCAACGCTTACAATGAGCAGTTCTTC.

This clone has a count of ten or more. The J gene is TRBJ1-1, the V gene TRBV27; 10 positions agree with TRBD1. V lost 9 bases and J lost 3; bases outside the gene matches: 4. CDR1 is MNHEY and CDR2 is SMNVEV in the germline V gene (reference sequence). CDR3 length equals 13 residues. The CDR3 here is CASSGTGDTEAFF. In nucleotides, the CDR3 is TGTGCCAGTTCCGGGACAGGGGACACTGAAGCTTTCTTT.

The table lists this clone with many counts. CDR3 amino acids: CSARDGGTDHEQFF. As DNA, the CDR3 is TGCAGTGCTAGAGATGGCGGGACCGACCATGAGCAGTTCTTC. This rearrangement joins TRBV20-1 to TRBJ2-1, with D tentatively TRBD2 (6 bases). The CDR3 has 14 residues. V gave up 0 bases and J gave up 8 bases, with 14 bases separating them. CDR1 and CDR2 from the germline V gene are DFQATT and SNEGSKA (reference sequence).

Points on this clone: An end of the junction differs from the germline gene, which may be a read error. The rearrangement joins TRBV9 to TRBJ1-2; 10 bases match TRBD1. In germline, CDR1 is SGDLS, CDR2 YYNGEE. CDR3 length equals 14 residues. The CDR3 bases are TGTACCAGCAGCGTAGCAGGGACAGGGGATGGTTACACCTTC. Translated, it gives CTSSVAGTGDGYTF.

This clone has a count of ten or more. The rearrangement links TRBV9 to TRBJ2-7; perhaps TRBD1 as D (6 bases). This CDR3 has 14 amino acids. Germline lookup yields CDR1 SGDLS and CDR2 YYNGEE. Trimming removed 3 bases from V and 3 bases from J, with 13 bases in between. The CDR3 region has the DNA TGTGCCAGCAGCGCAGGGGTTCCAAACTACGAGCAGTACTTC. Translated, it gives CASSAGVPNYEQYF.

The chain recombines TRBV28 with TRBJ1-6; D is perhaps TRBD1 (6 bases). CDR1 and CDR2 (germline): MDHEN, SYDVKM. This CDR3 is 15 amino acids long. V shed 3 bases and J shed 5 bases, with 11 bases lying between them. In nucleotides, the CDR3 is TGTGCCAGCAGTTTGTTTTCAGGGGATAATTCACCCCTCCACTTT. Translating gives CASSLFSGDNSPLHF.

This clone was recorded many times. For the CDR3, the DNA is TGCAGTGCTCCCCGGCGTAGCGGAGGAGCCTACGAGCAGTACGTC. Its translation: CSAPRRSGGAYEQYV. The chain recombines TRBV20-1 with TRBJ2-7; maybe TRBD2 (6 bases). CDR1 is DFQATT and CDR2 is SNEGSKA in the germline V gene (reference sequence). With 5 bases removed from V and 2 bases from J, the gap between germline ends came to 19 bases. This CDR3 comprises 15 residues.

Points on this clone: Possible read error: a much larger clone is one base away. The chain employs TRBV10-3 and TRBJ2-6, with 8 bases that match TRBD1. Germline values: CDR1 ENHRY, CDR2 SYGVKD. The CDR3 runs 17 residues. Trimming cost V 3 bases and J 6 bases; bases outside gene matches: 10. CDR3 sequence: CAISDFQGASVANVLTF. CDR3 DNA: TGTGCCATCAGTGATTTCCAGGGGGCATCGGTGGCCAACGTCCTGACTTTC.

Many counts were recorded for this clone. CDR3 nucleotides: TGTGCCAGCAGCTTGCGTGCGGGGGGGGGAGAGACCCAGTACTTC. It is translated as CASSLRAGGGETQYF. The rearrangement joins TRBV7-2 to TRBJ2-5; 9 nucleotides align to TRBD2. Trimming removed 3 bases from V and 4 bases from J; junction bases left unmatched: 6. This CDR3 region has 15 residues. CDR1 and CDR2 from the germline V gene are SGHTA and FQGNSA.

This clone was detected many times. The gene calls are TRBV18 and TRBJ1-5; possibly TRBD1 for D (6 bases). Looked up from germline, CDR1 is KGHSH and CDR2 is LQKENI. V was trimmed by 2 bases and J by 2 bases, leaving 13 bases between them. The CDR3 is 16 residues long. The CDR3 DNA is TGTGCCAGCTCACCATTAGGGGGTGATGGCAATCAGCCCCAGCATTTT. It is translated as CASSPLGGDGNQPQHF.

There are a few counts of this clone. The V gene is TRBV30, the J gene TRBJ1-2; unclear D gene. Trimming left V 0 bases short and J 5 bases short, with 16 bases between. The CDR3 extends over 15 amino acids. The germline V gene has CDR1 GTSNPN and CDR2 SVGIG (reference sequence). CDR3 DNA sequence: TGTGCCTGGAGTGTACAATGGACGGTAGTTTATGGCTACACCTTC. Protein: CAWSVQWTVVYGYTF. Full variable domain (rest looked up from reference TRBV30 and TRBJ1-2): SQTIHQWPATLVQPVGSPLSLECTVEGTSNPNLYWYRQAAGRGLQLLFYSVGIGQISSEVPQNLSASRPQDRQFILSSKKLLLSDSGFYLCAWSVQWTVVYGYTFGSGTRLTVV.

This clone showed up many times. V gene TRBV6-1 combines with J gene TRBJ1-2, with D unresolved. With 6 bases removed from V and 4 bases from J, the gap between germline ends came to 18 bases. The CDR3 runs to 15 residues. Looked up from germline, CDR1 is MNHNS and CDR2 is SASEGT. CDR3 DNA: TGTGCCAGCAGCCTACTTCAGGACCCTAGCTATGGCTACACCTTC. Protein product: CASSLLQDPSYGYTF.

This clone was counted ten times or more. This chain connects TRBV4-2 to TRBJ2-1; tentatively, D is TRBD2 (6 bases). Trimming left V 4 bases short and J 5 bases short, with 15 bases between. CDR1 and CDR2 from the germline V gene are LGHNA and YNFKEQ. The CDR3 has 15 residues. CDR3 protein: CASSPISGLNNEQFF. The CDR3 bases are TGTGCCAGCAGCCCCATTAGCGGACTCAACAATGAGCAGTTCTTC.

The table lists this clone with a count of one. One base away lies a much larger clone, so this may be a sequencing read error. The chain links TRBV3-1 to TRBJ1-5; weak D call: TRBD1 (5 bases). The CDR3 covers 15 residues. Trimming took 7 bases from V and 2 from J, leaving 15 bases between them. Germline lookup yields CDR1 LGHDT and CDR2 YNNKEL (reference sequence). As DNA, the CDR3 is TGTGCCAGCATCCCCCGGGGGGGGGGCAATCAGCCCCAGCATTTT. Translation gives CASIPRGGGNQPQHF.

This clone was picked up one time. An end of the junction differs from the germline gene, which may be a read error. This same CDR3 is encoded by further DNA sequences in the sample. The chain uses TRBV20-1 and TRBJ2-5; TRBD2 aligns across 9 bases. Germline V lookup: CDR1 DFQATT, CDR2 SNEGSKA (reference sequence). The CDR3 is made up of 14 amino acids. DNA of the CDR3: TGCAGTGCTAGGGGGACTAGCTCTGGGGAGACCCAGTACTTT. Encoded protein: CSARGTSSGETQYF.

Comments on this clone: It may be a read error: a sequence one base away is much more abundant. Other DNA sequences in this specimen translate into the identical CDR3. The rearrangement joins TRBV20-1 to TRBJ2-3, with no clear D. The CDR3 consists of 14 residues. Between the trimmed V and J ends, which lost 6 bases and 0 bases, there was a span of 13 bases. CDR1 is DFQATT and CDR2 is SNEGSKA in the germline V gene (reference sequence). This CDR3 is CSAPWPASTDTQYF. CDR3 sequence (DNA): TGCAGTGCACCGTGGCCGGCTAGCACAGATACGCAGTATTTT.

Ten or more counts support this clone. This chain connects TRBV12-3 or TRBV12-4 to TRBJ2-1, with 11 bases lining up with TRBD2. This CDR3 region has 14 residues. V lost 6 bases and J lost 9; bases outside the gene matches: 7. The DNA of the CDR3 is TGTGCCAGCAGATTTAGCGGGGGGGCCTTTGAGCAGTTCTTC. This encodes CASRFSGGAFEQFF.

The V call is TRBV5-6, the J call TRBJ2-1; unclear D gene. V was pared by 4 bases and J by 0 bases, with 8 bases between. The CDR3 length is 14 residues. In germline, CDR1 is SGHDT, CDR2 YYEEEE. The CDR3 loop reads CASSPPSSYNEQFF. In DNA, the CDR3 is TGTGCCAGCAGCCCGCCGAGCTCCTACAATGAGCAGTTCTTC. Combining the CDR3 with reference TRBV5-6 and TRBJ2-1 gives the whole variable domain DAGVTQSPTHLIKTRGQQVTLRCSPKSGHDTVSWYQQALGQGPQFIFQYYEEEERQRGNFPDRFSGHQFPNYSSELNVNALLLGDSALYLCASSPPSSYNEQFFGPGTRLTVL.

V usage is TRBV6-1 and J usage is TRBJ2-7; D is perhaps TRBD1 (6 bases). This CDR3 is 16 amino acids long. Deletions cut 6 bases from V and 0 bases from J, with 18 bases between. Germline CDR1 MNHNS, CDR2 SASEGT. CDR3 in amino acids: CASSSYRANDSYEQYF. The CDR3 DNA reads as TGTGCCAGCAGCTCCTACAGGGCGAATGACTCCTACGAGCAGTACTTC.